This T cell receptor (beta chain) appears in the sequencing data of a study of cytomegalovirus exposure and HLA in healthy donors. Study-wide points: It was reported that TCR beta sequences correctly inferred the HLA-A and HLA-B alleles for most subjects. DRB1 had the most TCR associations and HLA-C the fewest, a later analysis found, with rates varying by HLA locus.

About this clone: Its antigen is unknown.

CDR3 length: 13 amino acids. V lost 1 base and J 6 bases, leaving 6 bases between the germline ends. Germline V lookup: CDR1 MDHEN, CDR2 SYDVKM. It was with 60 Vbeta and 13 Jbeta primers that the PCR ran. Repertoires were generated with immunoSEQ multiplex PCR, while TCRdb's copy carries only in-frame clones and drops some. The top ten clones hold around 9% of a sample with about 120,000 clones, 70% of them seen once. What was sequenced was PBMCs. The TCR comes from a man aged 30 to 45 in good health and CMV-seropositive. This chain uses TRBV28 with TRBJ2-2; no clear D gene. The CDR3 nucleotides read TGTGCCAGCAGTTTATTTTTCGCCGGGGAGCTGTTTTTT. It encodes CASSLFFAGELFF.